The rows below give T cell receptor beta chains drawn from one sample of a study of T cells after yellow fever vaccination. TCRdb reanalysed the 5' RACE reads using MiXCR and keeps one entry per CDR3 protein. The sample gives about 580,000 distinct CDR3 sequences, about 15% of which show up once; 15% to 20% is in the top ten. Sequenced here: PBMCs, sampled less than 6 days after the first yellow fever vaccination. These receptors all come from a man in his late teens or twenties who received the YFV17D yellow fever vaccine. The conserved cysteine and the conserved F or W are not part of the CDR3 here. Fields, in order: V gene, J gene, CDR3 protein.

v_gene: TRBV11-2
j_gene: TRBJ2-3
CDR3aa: ASSLVGRPSTDTQY

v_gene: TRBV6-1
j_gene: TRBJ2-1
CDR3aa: ASSLRGIAYNEQF

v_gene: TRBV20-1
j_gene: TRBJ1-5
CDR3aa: SAKESNNQPQH

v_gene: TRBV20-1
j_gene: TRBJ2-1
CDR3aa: SAPLGSGNEQF

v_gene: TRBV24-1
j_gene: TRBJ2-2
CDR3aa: ATSEAGTRYGELF

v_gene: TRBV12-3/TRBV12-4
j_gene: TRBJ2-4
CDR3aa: ASSPRTGLAKNIQY

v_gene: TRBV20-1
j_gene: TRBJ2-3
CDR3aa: SARGMERSTDTQY

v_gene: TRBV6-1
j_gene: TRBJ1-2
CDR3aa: ASSNNRGPNYGYT

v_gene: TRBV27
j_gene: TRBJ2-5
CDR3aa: ASSSSPGGRETQY

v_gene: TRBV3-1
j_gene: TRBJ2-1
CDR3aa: ASSLLGASGSYNEQF

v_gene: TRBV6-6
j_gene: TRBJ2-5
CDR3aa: ASTLGASGTQY

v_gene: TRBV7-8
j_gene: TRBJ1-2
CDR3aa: ASSRGGREGYT

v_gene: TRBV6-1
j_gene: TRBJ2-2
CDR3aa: ASRRDSTTGELF

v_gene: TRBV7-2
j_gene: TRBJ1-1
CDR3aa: ASSWQGARAF

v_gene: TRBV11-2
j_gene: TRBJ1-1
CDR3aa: ASRASGENTEAF

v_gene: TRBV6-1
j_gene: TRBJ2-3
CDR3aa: ASSPAGFHTDTQY

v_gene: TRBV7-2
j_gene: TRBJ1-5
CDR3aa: ASSLGRARESHQPQH

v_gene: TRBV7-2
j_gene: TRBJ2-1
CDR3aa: ASSLEAENEQF

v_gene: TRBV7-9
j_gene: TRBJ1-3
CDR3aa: ASSGTGSSGNTIY

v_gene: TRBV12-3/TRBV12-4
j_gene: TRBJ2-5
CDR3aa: ASSPYDPQTQETQY

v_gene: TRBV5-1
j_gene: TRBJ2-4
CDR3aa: ASSPGDRRNIQY

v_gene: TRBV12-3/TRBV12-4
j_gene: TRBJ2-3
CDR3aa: ASSLDITDTQY

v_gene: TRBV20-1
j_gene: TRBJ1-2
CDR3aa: SAPRGSNYGYT

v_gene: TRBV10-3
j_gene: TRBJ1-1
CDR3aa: AISGGREGTEAF

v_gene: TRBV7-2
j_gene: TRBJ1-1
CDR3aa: ASSLARLTEAF

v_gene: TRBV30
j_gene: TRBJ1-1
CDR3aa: AWSETGEGTEAF

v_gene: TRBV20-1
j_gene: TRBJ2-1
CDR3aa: SAEGAVNEQF

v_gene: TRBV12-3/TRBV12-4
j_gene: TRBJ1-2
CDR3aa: ASSLFGLYGYT

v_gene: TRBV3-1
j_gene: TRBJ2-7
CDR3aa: ASSEGSPYEQY

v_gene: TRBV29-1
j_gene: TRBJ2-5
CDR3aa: SVELAGDQETQY

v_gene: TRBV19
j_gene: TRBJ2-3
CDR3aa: ASSRGLVGADTQY

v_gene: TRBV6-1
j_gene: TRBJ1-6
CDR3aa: ASRRQGASTNSPLH

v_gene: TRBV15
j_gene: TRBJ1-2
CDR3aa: ATSDPDGGNYGYT

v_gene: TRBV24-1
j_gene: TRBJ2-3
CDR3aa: ATSDAGGRTDTQY

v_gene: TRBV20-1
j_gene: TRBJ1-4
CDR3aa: SARAQSTNEKLF

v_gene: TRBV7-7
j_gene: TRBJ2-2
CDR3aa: ASSKDRGSGELF

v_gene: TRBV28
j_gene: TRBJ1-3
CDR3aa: ASSLDGGYTIY

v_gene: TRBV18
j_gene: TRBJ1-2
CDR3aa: ASSPTTGEGDYGYT

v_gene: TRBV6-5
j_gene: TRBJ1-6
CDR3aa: ASSWGETSPLH

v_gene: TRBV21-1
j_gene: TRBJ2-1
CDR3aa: ASSKGMVARDNEQF

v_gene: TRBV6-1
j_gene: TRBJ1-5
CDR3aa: AASWWTSPNQPQH

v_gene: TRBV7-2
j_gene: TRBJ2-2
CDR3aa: ASSLIPGPLTGELF

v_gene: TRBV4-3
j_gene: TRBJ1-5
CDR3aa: ASSQERGGLQPQH

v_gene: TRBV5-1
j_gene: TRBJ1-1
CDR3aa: ASSTAQGPTEAF

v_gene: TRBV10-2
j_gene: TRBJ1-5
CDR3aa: ASSESNVRDNQPQH

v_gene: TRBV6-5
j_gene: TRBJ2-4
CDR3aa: ASSYSLGVANIQY

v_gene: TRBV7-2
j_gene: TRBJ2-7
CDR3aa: ASSFVAAEQY

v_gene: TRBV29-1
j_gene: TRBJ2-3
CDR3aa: SVGTSKKTDTQY

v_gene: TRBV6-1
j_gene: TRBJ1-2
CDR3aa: ASSHGQENYGYT

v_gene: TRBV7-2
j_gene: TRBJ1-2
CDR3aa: ASRQRARVIYGYT

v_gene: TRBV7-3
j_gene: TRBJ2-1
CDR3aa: ASSSRKRSDRGHNEQF